The 19 T cell receptor beta chains below were found in one sample sequenced in a study of blood T cell repertoires in COVID-19. Generated by immunoSEQ multiplex PCR, the TCRdb table keeps only in-frame clones and is missing some. In the table there are about 200,000 clones, roughly 90% of which are singletons. Sequenced material: PBMCs or T cells enriched from blood (not recorded which). The receptors were sampled from a woman aged 18-30 years who had recovered from COVID-19.

The chain joins TRBV30 to TRBJ2-5; D is perhaps TRBD1 (6 bases). With 1 base removed from V and 4 bases from J, the gap between germline ends came to 10 bases. Germline V gene lookup returns CDR1 GTSNPN and CDR2 SVGIG (reference sequence). The CDR3 is 13 residues long. The CDR3 DNA reads as TGTGCCTGGAGTGGAGGACAGTTAGAGACCCAGTACTTC. Protein product: CAWSGGQLETQYF.

The chain recombines TRBV28 with TRBJ1-5; 8 bases line up with TRBD1. Per the germline V gene, CDR1 is MDHEN and CDR2 is SYDVKM. This CDR3 is 15 amino acids long. Trimming took 7 bases from V and 3 from J; bases not matched to a gene: 8. The CDR3 bases are TGTGCCAGCACAGCTTCAGGGGGCGTCAATCAGCCCCAGCATTTT. Protein sequence: CASTASGGVNQPQHF.

This clone was found once. The J gene is TRBJ1-6, the V gene TRBV28; 8 positions agree with TRBD1. This CDR3 is built from 15 residues. Germline CDR1 MDHEN, CDR2 SYDVKM. Losses at the gene ends were 6 bases for V and 4 bases for J; bases not matched to a gene: 5. For the CDR3, the DNA is TGTGCCAGCAGCCCAGGGACAGGATATAATTCACCCCTCCACTTT. It codes for CASSPGTGYNSPLHF.

This chain's CDR3 is CASSLVQGGEKLFF. The CDR3 nucleotides are TGCGCCAGCAGCTTGGTCCAGGGCGGAGAAAAACTGTTTTTT. The chain couples TRBV5-1 to TRBJ1-4; a weak D match, TRBD1 (5 bases). The CDR3 spans 14 residues. Trimming cost V 0 bases and J 8 bases, with 11 bases left between them. Germline V CDR1 and CDR2: SGHRS, YFSETQ.

CDR3 bases: TGCGCCAGCAGCCCGGCGGGCGGGGACTACAATGAGCAGTTCTTC. It specifies CASSPAGGDYNEQFF. The chain combines TRBV5-1 with TRBJ2-1; D possibly corresponds to TRBD2 (6 bases). Germline values: CDR1 SGHRS, CDR2 YFSETQ. Trimming pared 4 bases from V and 3 bases from J, leaving 14 bases between. This CDR3 comprises 15 residues.

The chain has TRBV19 and TRBJ1-2; 8 positions agree with TRBD1. Germline V gene lookup returns CDR1 LNHDA and CDR2 SQIVND (reference sequence). The CDR3 covers 15 residues. J was trimmed by 0 bases and V by 3 bases; bases with no gene match: 3. The CDR3: CASSIRTGSNYGYTF. For the CDR3, the DNA is TGTGCCAGTAGTATCAGGACAGGGTCTAACTATGGCTACACCTTC.

This chain connects TRBV19 to TRBJ2-2, with D uncertain. Trimming took off 7 bases at V and 0 bases at J, with 9 bases between the two ends. The CDR3 sequence is 14 residues long. Germline V CDR1 and CDR2: LNHDA, SQIVND (reference sequence). The CDR3 region has the DNA TGTGCCAGTAAAGCACTCGCGAACACCGGGGAGCTGTTTTTT. Translated, it gives CASKALANTGELFF.

The V gene is TRBV29-1, the J gene TRBJ1-1; D is undetermined. From germline, CDR1 is SQVTM and CDR2 ANQGSEA. CDR3 size: 10 residues. V was cut by 3 bases and J by 4 bases, with 3 bases left in between. The CDR3 is CSVDSTEAFF. In DNA form, the CDR3 reads TGCAGCGTTGACAGCACTGAAGCTTTCTTT.

The genes are TRBV30 and TRBJ1-5, with 8 bases matching TRBD1. V dropped 5 bases and J dropped 6; count of bases not matched to a gene: 6. Germline V gene lookup returns CDR1 GTSNPN and CDR2 SVGIG (reference sequence). CDR3 length: 13 residues. CDR3 nucleotides: TGTGCCTGGGAGACAGGGGAGGGTCAGCCCCAGCATTTT. Protein product: CAWETGEGQPQHF.

V gene TRBV9 combines with J gene TRBJ1-2; 8 nucleotides match TRBD1. This CDR3 region has 15 residues. V gave up 3 bases and J gave up 0 bases; unmatched junction bases: 4. Germline values: CDR1 SGDLS, CDR2 YYNGEE. The CDR3 bases are TGTGCCAGCAGCGGTTACAGGGGGACTAACTATGGCTACACCTTC. Its protein is CASSGYRGTNYGYTF.

This clone was observed once. The gene calls are TRBV4-1 and TRBJ2-1; TRBD2 agrees at 7 bases. The V segment lost 1 base and the J segment 14 bases; nucleotides outside the gene matches: 17. CDR3 length equals 16 residues. In germline, CDR1 is MGHRA, CDR2 YSYEKL. The CDR3 DNA follows: TGCGCCAGCAGCCAAGGGTCGGGTCAGGGCGGGGGTACGGAGTTCTTC. Translated, it gives CASSQGSGQGGGTEFF.

The rearrangement joins TRBV6-5 to TRBJ1-5; 8 nucleotides agree with TRBD1. V trimming: 5 bases; J trimming: 7 bases; junction bases outside the gene matches: 4. The germline CDR1 and CDR2 sequences are MNHEY and SVGAGI. This CDR3 has 13 amino acids. The CDR3 protein is CASSTGGEQPQHF. CDR3 coding DNA: TGTGCCAGCAGTACAGGGGGAGAGCAGCCCCAGCATTTT.

The rearrangement uses TRBV7-9 and TRBJ1-5, with TRBD1 identical over 9 bases. This CDR3 is built from 17 residues. Germline V gene sequence: CDR1 SEHNR, CDR2 FQNEAQ (reference sequence). V was pared by 4 bases and J by 3 bases, with 10 bases of the junction left unmatched. In DNA form, the CDR3 reads TGTGCCAGCAGCTCTTTACCCGGGACAGGGACCAATCAGCCCCAGCATTTT. This codes for CASSSLPGTGTNQPQHF.

The chain employs TRBV2 and TRBJ1-2; D uncertain. The CDR3 is 14 residues long. V gave up 3 bases and J gave up 4 bases, with 12 bases separating them. Per germline, CDR1 SNHLY and CDR2 FYNNEI. CDR3 DNA sequence: TGTGCCAGCAGTGACTCCAGCGGTACCTATGGCTACACCTTC. Translating it yields CASSDSSGTYGYTF.

The chain employs TRBV19 and TRBJ1-1; D not certain. The CDR3 is 15 residues long. From germline, CDR1 is LNHDA and CDR2 SQIVND (reference sequence). Trimming left V 2 bases short and J 10 bases short, with 20 bases between. The CDR3 sequence is CASSIRGQAGRRAFF. The CDR3 DNA follows: TGTGCCAGTAGTATACGCGGGCAGGCAGGTCGAAGAGCTTTCTTT.

This clone was observed a handful of times. The DNA of the CDR3 is TGTGCCAGCAGGACGGGCGGGGACATTCAGTACTTC. Translating it yields CASRTGGDIQYF. The rearrangement links TRBV27 to TRBJ2-4; D perhaps matches TRBD2 (6 bases). Deletions cut 6 bases from V and 8 bases from J, with 11 bases between. Germline V CDR1 and CDR2: MNHEY, SMNVEV (reference sequence). The CDR3 contains 12 residues.

The chain carries TRBV10-3 and TRBJ1-6; the D gene is possibly TRBD1 (6 bases). The germline V gene has CDR1 ENHRY and CDR2 SYGVKD. The length of the CDR3 is 15 residues. V was shortened by 5 bases and J by 9 bases, with 17 bases between the two germline ends. CDR3 sequence: CAISPQGPVSSPLHF. The CDR3 DNA is TGTGCCATCAGTCCACAGGGACCCGTCAGTTCACCCCTCCACTTT.

V and J are TRBV24-1 and TRBJ2-3; TRBD1 is a possible D gene (6 bases). The CDR3 covers 14 residues. Deletions cut 6 bases from V and 0 bases from J, with 9 bases between. Germline CDR1 reads KGHDR; CDR2 reads SFDVKD. The CDR3 DNA is TGTGCCACCAGTCGGACAGCTAGCACAGATACGCAGTATTTT. Residues: CATSRTASTDTQYF.

This clone was counted once. The J gene is TRBJ1-1, the V gene TRBV5-4; possible D gene TRBD1, 5 bases. CDR1 is SGHNT and CDR2 is YYREEE in the germline V gene (reference sequence). Between the trimmed V and J ends, which lost 5 bases and 5 bases, there was a span of 13 bases. The CDR3 is 13 residues long. CDR3 region: CASSMRGYTEAFF. In DNA form, the CDR3 reads TGTGCCAGCAGTATGCGGGGGTATACTGAAGCTTTCTTT. The full variable domain, its missing parts supplied by reference TRBV5-4 and TRBJ1-1, is ETGVTQSPTHLIKTRGQQVTLRCSSQSGHNTVSWYQQALGQGPQFIFQYYREEENGRGNFPPRFSGLQFPNYSSELNVNALELDDSALYLCASSMRGYTEAFFGQGTRLTVV.